This T cell receptor (beta chain) was identified in a study of blood T cell repertoires in COVID-19. Looking at the study overall: From T cells, B-cell-depleted T cells, or PBMCs came the material, which was cDNA or gDNA.

Per the germline V gene, CDR1 is LGHDT and CDR2 is YNNKEL (reference sequence). J gave up 12 bases and V 1 base, and 6 bases lay outside the gene matches. The CDR3 contains 15 residues. In the original workflow: Reference gene primer amplification gave nucleated cell count estimates. TCRdb keeps only in-frame clones here, not all; method: immunoSEQ multiplex PCR. That table is the source of V, J and clone size, and D and trimming were worked out from the DNA. In the table there are approximately 230,000 clones, roughly 80% of which are singletons. This clone was detected once. The chain combines TRBV3-1 (or the pseudogene TRBV3-2) with TRBJ2-1; 13 positions match TRBD2. The sample consisted of peripheral blood. The receptor's source is a man aged 25 to 45 with active or convalescent COVID-19. CDR3 sequence: CASSQALAGGAPQFF. CDR3 nucleotide sequence: TGTGCCAGCAGCCAAGCACTAGCGGGGGGGGCGCCGCAGTTCTTC.